The next 8 T cell receptor beta chains were all read from a single sample in a study of chemoradiotherapy in HPV16-positive cancers. Libraries were prepared by immunoSEQ multiplex PCR; TCRdb keeps only in-frame clonotypes and omits some of them. The repertoire has fewer than 30,000 clones, roughly 95% of them found once; the top ten carry 2.5% to 3%. The sample was gathered from a patient who underwent chemoradiotherapy. Receptors originate from a human donor with HPV-associated anogenital cancer.

The V gene is TRBV28, the J gene TRBJ2-1, with 7 bases lining up with TRBD2. V dropped 10 bases and J dropped 4; count of bases not matched to a gene: 4. Germline V gene lookup returns CDR1 MDHEN and CDR2 SYDVKM. The length of the CDR3 is 12 residues. The CDR3, as DNA: TGTGCCACCCAGCGGGATTACAATGAGCAGTTCTTC. This sequence encodes CATQRDYNEQFF. Together with reference TRBV28 and TRBJ2-1, the CDR3 gives the full variable domain: DVKVTQSSRYLVKRTGEKVFLECVQDMDHENMFWYRQDPGLGLRLIYFSYDVKMKEKGDIPEGYSVSREKKERFSLILESASTNQTSMYLCATQRDYNEQFFGPGTRLTVL.

This rearrangement joins TRBV19 to TRBJ1-5; no clear D gene. V was clipped by 5 bases and J by 0 bases, with 11 bases between them. This CDR3 is built from 15 residues. Germline CDR1 is LNHDA and CDR2 is SQIVND (reference sequence). The CDR3 sequence: CASSSWTGSNQPQHF. CDR3 coding DNA: TGTGCCAGTAGTTCCTGGACGGGTAGCAATCAGCCCCAGCATTTT.

The J gene is TRBJ2-7, the V gene TRBV21-1; whether TRBD2, the table's D call, matches the DNA was not checked. TRBV21-1 is a pseudogene. The CDR3 is 15 amino acids. The CDR3 DNA reads as TGTGCCAGCAGCATCAGTAAGCGGGGGAGGAACGAGCAGTACTTC. This codes for CASSISKRGRNEQYF.

V gene TRBV29-1 combines with J gene TRBJ1-1, with a weak D call TRBD1 (6 bases). The germline gives CDR1 SQVTM, CDR2 ANQGSEA. Trimming left V 6 bases short and J 4 bases short, with 18 bases between. The CDR3 extends over 14 amino acids. As DNA, the CDR3 is TGCAGCGTAAACACAGGGAGTGCGCGCACTGAAGCTTTCTTT. Amino acid sequence: CSVNTGSARTEAFF.

The chain carries TRBV10-3 and TRBJ1-4, with TRBD1 matching over 10 bases. Germline V gives CDR1 ENHRY, CDR2 SYGVKD. The CDR3 is 15 amino acids. V lost 3 bases to trimming and J lost 8 bases; unmatched junction nucleotides: 6. CDR3 sequence: CAISDAGTGEEKLFF. In DNA, the CDR3 is TGTGCCATCAGTGATGCCGGGACAGGGGAGGAAAAACTGTTTTTT.

This chain joins TRBV6-1 and TRBJ1-6, with 9 bases lining up with TRBD1. The V gene's germline CDR1 is MNHNS and CDR2 SASEGT. The trim removed 6 bases at V and 8 bases at J, leaving 2 bases unmatched. The CDR3 is made up of 13 amino acids. CDR3 sequence reads: CASRRTGDSPLHF. The DNA of the CDR3 is TGTGCCAGCAGAAGGACAGGGGATTCACCCCTCCACTTT.

A few counts support this clone. The V call is TRBV4-2, the J call TRBJ2-1; 10 nucleotides align to TRBD2. This CDR3 has 16 amino acids. Per germline, CDR1 LGHNA and CDR2 YNFKEQ. V lost 5 bases and J lost 6; bases outside the gene matches: 10. CDR3 loop: CASSASLAGEGNEQFF. In DNA form, the CDR3 reads TGTGCCAGCAGCGCCTCCCTAGCGGGAGAAGGCAATGAGCAGTTCTTC.

The chain couples TRBV19 to TRBJ2-7, with 7 bases lining up with TRBD1. Germline loops: CDR1 LNHDA, CDR2 SQIVND (reference sequence). V dropped 6 bases and J dropped 2; count of bases not matched to a gene: 4. The CDR3 runs to 13 residues. The CDR3 nucleotides read TGTGCCAGTAGGCGGCAGGGGGCCTACGAGCAGTACTTC. Translation gives CASRRQGAYEQYF. The full variable domain, completed using reference TRBV19 and TRBJ2-7, is DGGITQSPKYLFRKEGQNVTLSCEQNLNHDAMYWYRQDPGQGLRLIYYSQIVNDFQKGDIAEGYSVSREKKESFPLTVTSAQKNPTAFYLCASRRQGAYEQYFGPGTRLTVT.